These 27 T cell receptor beta chains were sequenced from one sample in a study of T-cell memory formation after mild COVID-19. A single record per CDR3 protein comes from TCRdb applying MiXCR to the 5' RACE reads. The sample has under 150,000 distinct CDR3 sequences; about a fifth are singletons. Sequenced material: PBMCs or a T cell subset sorted from them (not recorded which). All receptors come from a man between 18 and 29 years old who had mild COVID-19 (a few samples of this study predate the infection). Cell type and time point are not known.

This clonotype was found many times. The chain has TRBV12-3 or TRBV12-4 and TRBJ2-1; TRBD2 might be the D (6 bases). The CDR3 runs 14 residues. V lost 6 bases, J lost 7 bases, and 16 bases lay in between. The CDR3, as DNA: TGTGCCAGCAGCCCACGACTAGTTTTGAATGAGCAGTTCTTC. It encodes CASSPRLVLNEQFF.

The rearrangement joins TRBV11-2 to TRBJ2-3; D call uncertain. CDR3 length: 13 residues. Germline CDR1 is SGHAT and CDR2 is FQNNGV. Trimming took off 0 bases at V and 1 base at J, with 2 bases between the two ends. The CDR3 coding sequence is TGTGCCAGCAGCTTAGAAGGCACAGATACGCAGTATTTT. It yields the protein CASSLEGTDTQYF.

The gene calls are TRBV3-1 and TRBJ1-1, with D hard to call. Trimming took 0 bases from V and 3 from J, leaving 8 bases between them. The germline V gene has CDR1 LGHDT and CDR2 YNNKEL (reference sequence). The CDR3 is made up of 14 amino acids. CDR3 sequence (DNA): TGTGCCAGCAGCCAAGATTTGGGGTACACTGAAGCTTTCTTT. This gives the protein CASSQDLGYTEAFF.

This clonotype was observed a handful of times. The CDR3 DNA reads TGTGCCAGCAGCTCCAGGGGACCCCAGCATTTT. Translated: CASSSRGPQHF. The chain has TRBV7-9 and TRBJ1-5; D possibly corresponds to TRBD1 (6 bases). The ends were cut back, 4 bases at V and 10 bases at J, with 8 bases in the middle. In germline, CDR1 is SEHNR, CDR2 FQNEAQ (reference sequence). The CDR3 sequence is 11 residues long.

V and J are TRBV10-3 and TRBJ2-2, with D perhaps TRBD2 (5 bases). Trimming removed 1 base from V and 6 bases from J, with 6 bases in between. This CDR3 is built from 13 residues. Germline CDR1 reads ENHRY; CDR2 reads SYGVKD. The CDR3 bases are TGTGCCATCAGTGAGTGGGGAGCCGGGGAGCTGTTTTTT. It translates to CAISEWGAGELFF.

The chain recombines TRBV6-2 or TRBV6-3 with TRBJ1-2; 7 nucleotides line up with TRBD1. The germline V gene has CDR1 MNHEY and CDR2 SVGEGT. Germline trimming cut 8 bases from V and 2 bases from J; bases unmatched to any gene: 2. The CDR3 totals 12 residues. The CDR3 DNA is TGTGCCAGCGGGACAGTGAACTATGGCTACACCTTC. Translated, it gives CASGTVNYGYTF.

The rearrangement joins TRBV6-5 to TRBJ2-7, with D maybe TRBD2 (5 bases). Germline lookup yields CDR1 MNHEY and CDR2 SVGAGI. The CDR3 totals 12 residues. V lost 2 bases to trimming and J lost 5 bases, with 7 bases between them. CDR3 coding DNA: TGTGCCAGCAGTTACGGGAGCGACGAGCAGTACTTC. Encoded protein: CASSYGSDEQYF.

DNA for the CDR3: TGTGCCACCAGCAGAGATCAGGTAGATGAAGCTTTCTTT. Its translation is CATSRDQVDEAFF. The chain carries TRBV15 and TRBJ1-1; D call uncertain. The CDR3 covers 13 residues. Per germline, CDR1 LNHNV and CDR2 YYDKDF (reference sequence). V was clipped by 0 bases and J by 7 bases, with 9 bases between them.

This sequence joins TRBV4-3 and TRBJ2-5; possible D gene TRBD2, 5 bases. The germline V gene encodes CDR1 LGHNA and CDR2 YSLEER. The V end lost 1 base, the J end lost 5 bases, and 14 bases lay between the germline ends. This CDR3 is built from 15 residues. This chain's CDR3 is CASSQGWQGGETQYF. CDR3 DNA: TGCGCCAGCAGCCAAGGGTGGCAAGGCGGGGAGACCCAGTACTTC.

This clonotype occurred a few times. The V and J genes are TRBV6-5 and TRBJ1-2; D uncertain. V was pared by 2 bases and J by 3 bases, with 34 bases between. CDR1 is MNHEY and CDR2 is SVGAGI in the germline V gene. The length of the CDR3 is 22 residues. The CDR3 sequence: CASSYDFRVRVTGKGRYYGYTF. DNA of the CDR3: TGTGCCAGCAGTTACGATTTTAGGGTGAGGGTTACGGGAAAAGGAAGGTACTATGGCTACACCTTC.

This clonotype was picked up a small number of times. V usage is TRBV6-5 and J usage is TRBJ2-3; tentatively, D is TRBD2 (5 bases). From germline, CDR1 is MNHEY and CDR2 SVGAGI. The CDR3 is 12 residues long. V was trimmed by 6 bases and J by 4 bases, leaving 8 bases between them. CDR3 loop: CASRGVPDTQYF. CDR3 coding DNA: TGTGCCAGCAGGGGAGTCCCAGATACGCAGTATTTT.

This clonotype was seen a handful of times. The gene calls are TRBV27 and TRBJ2-2; 13 bases agree with TRBD2. Germline lookup yields CDR1 MNHEY and CDR2 SMNVEV (reference sequence). This CDR3 is built from 15 residues. The J segment lost 7 bases and the V segment lost 6 bases, leaving 5 bases of the junction unmatched. CDR3 residues: CASSWGLAGNGELFF. The CDR3 DNA is TGTGCCAGCAGCTGGGGACTAGCGGGGAACGGGGAGCTGTTTTTT.

The chain carries TRBV25-1 and TRBJ2-7; D uncertain. Germline loops: CDR1 MGHDK, CDR2 SYGVNS. V was shortened by 6 bases and J by 2 bases, with 8 bases between the two germline ends. CDR3 length: 12 residues. The CDR3, as DNA: TGTGCCAGCAGCGACCGAGCCTACGAGCAGTACTTC. Its translation: CASSDRAYEQYF.

This clonotype showed up just a few times. V and J are TRBV27 and TRBJ1-1; D ambiguous. V was trimmed by 3 bases and J by 3 bases, leaving 8 bases between them. Germline V gives CDR1 MNHEY, CDR2 SMNVEV (reference sequence). The CDR3 has 13 amino acids. The CDR3 here is CASSLLADTEAFF. In DNA form, the CDR3 reads TGTGCCAGCAGTTTGCTAGCGGACACTGAAGCTTTCTTT.

This clonotype is a singleton in its sample. The conserved phenylalanine or tryptophan normally closing the CDR3 is absent here, so this likely arose from a read error. The DNA is left out, because the CDR3 cannot be placed on it with certainty; the CDR3 is given as TCRdb lists it. The genes are TRBV6-2 or TRBV6-3 and TRBJ1-5. Inclusive of both ends, the CDR3 amounts to 12 amino acids. Germline V gene data show CDR1 as MNHEY and CDR2 as SVGEGT. This CDR3 reads CASSYPHRAPML.

The V call is TRBV2, the J call TRBJ2-5, with D possibly being TRBD1 or TRBD2 (5 bases each). Trimming took off 8 bases at V and 1 base at J, with 14 bases between the two ends. The germline V gene encodes CDR1 SNHLY and CDR2 FYNNEI. This CDR3 contains 14 residues. As DNA, the CDR3 is TGTGCCAGCGGGTTGGGGGAGCCCCAAGAGACCCAGTACTTC. Amino acid sequence: CASGLGEPQETQYF.

The gene calls are TRBV10-3 and TRBJ1-2, with a weak D call TRBD1 (5 bases). From germline, CDR1 is ENHRY and CDR2 SYGVKD. This CDR3 contains 15 residues. Trimming shortened V by 8 bases and J by 1 base, and 17 bases separated the two germline ends. CDR3 protein: CAIGQGSSDNYGYTF. The DNA for the CDR3 is TGTGCCATCGGTCAGGGCAGTTCCGATAACTATGGCTACACCTTC.

The V gene is TRBV4-1, the J gene TRBJ2-7; 11 nucleotides agree with TRBD2. Per the germline V gene, CDR1 is MGHRA and CDR2 is YSYEKL. After removal of 1 base from V and 7 bases from J, the junction contained 6 bases not matched to a gene. The CDR3 runs 15 residues. The CDR3 loop reads CASSQARLAGQEQYF. DNA of the CDR3: TGCGCCAGCAGCCAAGCAAGACTAGCGGGGCAGGAGCAGTACTTC.

This clonotype showed up just a few times. The chain recombines TRBV7-9 with TRBJ1-6; unclear D gene. Germline CDR1 and CDR2: SEHNR and FQNEAQ (reference sequence). The CDR3 is made up of 12 amino acids. The ends were cut back, 5 bases at V and 11 bases at J, with 10 bases in the middle. The CDR3 spells CASSDLRAPLHF. The CDR3 nucleotides are TGTGCCAGCAGCGATCTTAGGGCACCCCTCCACTTT.

This clonotype was observed a handful of times. CDR3 sequence (DNA): TGTGCCAGCAGCTTAACTAGCGGGGTTTTGAATGAGCAGTTCTTC. Amino acids: CASSLTSGVLNEQFF. The chain links TRBV7-2 to TRBJ2-1; 10 bases line up with TRBD2. CDR1 and CDR2 (germline): SGHTA, FQGNSA. Germline trimming cut 2 bases from V and 7 bases from J; bases unmatched to any gene: 5. CDR3 size: 15 residues.

The J gene is TRBJ2-3, the V gene TRBV28; D is perhaps TRBD1 (7 bases). The germline V gene has CDR1 MDHEN and CDR2 SYDVKM. The V end lost 6 bases, the J end lost 6 bases, and 25 bases lay between the germline ends. The length of the CDR3 is 17 residues. CDR3 in DNA: TGTGCCAGCAGCCCAGGGGGGCTCAGTCGGAAGCAGGATACGCAGTATTTT. Amino acid sequence: CASSPGGLSRKQDTQYF. Combining the CDR3 with reference TRBV28 and TRBJ2-3 gives the whole variable domain DVKVTQSSRYLVKRTGEKVFLECVQDMDHENMFWYRQDPGLGLRLIYFSYDVKMKEKGDIPEGYSVSREKKERFSLILESASTNQTSMYLCASSPGGLSRKQDTQYFGPGTRLTVL.

In this sample, this clonotype turned up once. The V call is TRBV20-1, the J call TRBJ2-7; D is possibly TRBD1 or TRBD2 (6 bases each). V was trimmed by 6 bases and J by 1 base, leaving 19 bases between them. The CDR3 length is 15 residues. CDR1 and CDR2 from the germline V gene are DFQATT and SNEGSKA (reference sequence). The CDR3 coding sequence is TGCAGTGCCGAGAGAGGGGGGAGCGGGTCCTACGAGCAGTACTTC. It specifies CSAERGGSGSYEQYF.

Only a few counts were recorded for this clonotype. The gene calls are TRBV21-1 and TRBJ2-7. TRBV21-1 is labeled a pseudogene. This CDR3 has 11 amino acids. In DNA, the CDR3 is TGTGCCAGCAGCAAAGACGGCGAGCAGTACGTC. Its protein product is CASSKDGEQYV.

For this clonotype: Just one base apart from a much larger clone, this may be a read error. The chain employs TRBV6-2 or TRBV6-3 and TRBJ2-7, with D tentatively TRBD2 (6 bases). V dropped 9 bases and J dropped 6 bases, with 18 bases sitting between them. Looked up from germline, CDR1 is MNHEY and CDR2 is SVGEGT. The CDR3 contains 13 residues. CDR3 region: CARSLGGAVEQYV. CDR3 sequence (DNA): TGTGCCAGGAGCCTCGGAGGGGCCGTCGAGCAGTACGTC.

This chain links TRBV9 with TRBJ1-2; tentatively, D is TRBD1 (6 bases). Germline V gives CDR1 SGDLS, CDR2 YYNGEE. V dropped 4 bases and J dropped 5 bases, with 18 bases sitting between them. The CDR3 runs 15 residues. The CDR3 sequence is CASSHGGQPVYGYTF. The CDR3 DNA reads TGTGCCAGCAGCCATGGCGGACAGCCTGTTTATGGCTACACCTTC.

V and J are TRBV25-1 and TRBJ1-3; the D is unclear. Germline CDR1 MGHDK, CDR2 SYGVNS. The CDR3 is 15 residues long. Trimming shortened V by 5 bases and J by 0 bases, and 11 bases separated the two germline ends. The CDR3 region has the DNA TGTGCCAGCAGTCCCTGGGATGGCTCTGGAAACACCATATATTTT. Translated, it gives CASSPWDGSGNTIYF.

This clonotype has a handful of counts. The chain combines TRBV4-3 with TRBJ1-1; D call uncertain. V shed 1 base and J shed 1 base, with 4 bases lying between them. CDR3 size: 13 residues. From germline, CDR1 is LGHNA and CDR2 YSLEER. CDR3 in DNA: TGCGCCAGCAGCCAAGGGTGGAACACTGAAGCTTTCTTT. The encoded protein is CASSQGWNTEAFF.